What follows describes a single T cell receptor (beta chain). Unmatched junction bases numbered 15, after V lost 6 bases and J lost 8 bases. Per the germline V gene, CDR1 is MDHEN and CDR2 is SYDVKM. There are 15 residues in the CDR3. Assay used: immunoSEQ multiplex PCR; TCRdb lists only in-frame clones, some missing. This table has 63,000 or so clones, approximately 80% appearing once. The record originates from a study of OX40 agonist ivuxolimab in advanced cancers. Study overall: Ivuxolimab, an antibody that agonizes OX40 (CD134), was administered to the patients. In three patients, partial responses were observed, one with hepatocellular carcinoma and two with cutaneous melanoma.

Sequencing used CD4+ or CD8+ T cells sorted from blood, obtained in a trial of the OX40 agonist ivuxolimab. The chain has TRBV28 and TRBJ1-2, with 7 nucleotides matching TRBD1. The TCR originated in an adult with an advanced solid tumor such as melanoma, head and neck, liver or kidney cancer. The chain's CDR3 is CASSDGDRFFRGYTF. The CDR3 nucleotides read TGTGCCAGCAGCGATGGGGACAGATTTTTTCGGGGCTACACCTTC.